A single T cell receptor (beta chain) is shown here with its context. The data were taken from a study of blood T cell repertoires in COVID-19. Enrolment of Seattle patients took place during active infection, and they were followed longitudinally. In the authors' methods: Reference gene primer amplification gave estimated nucleated cell counts. Profiling relied on immunoSEQ multiplex PCR, and the TCRdb table lists in-frame clones only, not all of them. That table gives V, J and clone size, and the DNA gave D and trimming. The sample has about 29,000 clones, roughly 88% seen once. The V end was cut by 0 bases, the J end by 0 bases, with 9 bases between. The CDR3 sequence is 15 residues long. Germline assignment: CDR1 GTSNPN and CDR2 SVGIG (reference sequence).

The gene calls are TRBV30 and TRBJ1-5; maybe TRBD1 (5 bases). This TCR was sampled from an elderly woman with COVID-19, enrolled during active disease. Material: peripheral blood. The CDR3 region is CAWSVRTTSNQPQHF. The DNA of the CDR3 is TGTGCCTGGAGTGTACGGACAACTAGCAATCAGCCCCAGCATTTT.